This TCR beta chain was observed in a study of T cell therapy after organ transplantation. Germline CDR1 reads SGHNT; CDR2 reads YYREEE (reference sequence). Trimming cost V 7 bases and J 5 bases, with 13 bases left between them. This CDR3 contains 12 residues. Here immunoSEQ multiplex PCR was the method, and the copy in TCRdb shows in-frame clones only, minus some. Of about 21,000 clones listed, 84% were seen once; the top ten hold approximately 39%. Regarding this clone: Its antigen is undetermined.

The time point: 20-29 weeks after completion of therapy. This sample comprised CD8+ T cells from blood, obtained after autologous CMV-specific T cell therapy. This chain links TRBV5-4 with TRBJ2-7, with D possibly matching TRBD2 (6 bases). This clonotype was sampled from a human patient who had received a solid organ transplant and had CMV disease. Some T cells may be provided by the graft donor. The CDR3 loop reads CASAGGPHEQYF. The CDR3 DNA follows: TGTGCCAGCGCCGGAGGGCCCCACGAGCAGTACTTC.